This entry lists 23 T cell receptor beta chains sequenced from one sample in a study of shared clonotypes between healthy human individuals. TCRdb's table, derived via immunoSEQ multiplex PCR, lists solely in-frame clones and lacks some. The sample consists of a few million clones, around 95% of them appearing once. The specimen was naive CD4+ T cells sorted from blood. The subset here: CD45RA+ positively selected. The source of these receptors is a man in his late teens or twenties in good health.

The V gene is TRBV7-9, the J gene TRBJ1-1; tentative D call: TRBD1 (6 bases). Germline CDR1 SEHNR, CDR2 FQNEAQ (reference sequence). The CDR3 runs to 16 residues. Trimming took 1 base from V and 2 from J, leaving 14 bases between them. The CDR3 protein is CASSLETGIPNTEAFF. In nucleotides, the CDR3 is TGTGCCAGCAGCTTAGAAACAGGGATTCCCAACACTGAAGCTTTCTTT.

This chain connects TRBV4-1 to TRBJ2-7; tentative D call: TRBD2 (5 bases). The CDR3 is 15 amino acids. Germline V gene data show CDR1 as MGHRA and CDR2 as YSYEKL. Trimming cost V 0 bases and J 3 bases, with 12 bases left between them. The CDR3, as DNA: TGCGCCAGCAGCCAAGATTTGCCGGGATTCTACGAGCAGTACTTC. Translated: CASSQDLPGFYEQYF.

In DNA, the CDR3 is TGTGCCAGCAGGGGGCTTAAAGGGATTAACAACGAGCAGTACTTC. This translates into CASRGLKGINNEQYF. The rearrangement links TRBV11-2 to TRBJ2-7; possible D gene TRBD1, 5 bases. CDR3 size: 15 residues. CDR1 SGHAT and CDR2 FQNNGV come from the germline V gene. The V and J ends lost 6 bases and 5 bases respectively, with 20 bases between them.

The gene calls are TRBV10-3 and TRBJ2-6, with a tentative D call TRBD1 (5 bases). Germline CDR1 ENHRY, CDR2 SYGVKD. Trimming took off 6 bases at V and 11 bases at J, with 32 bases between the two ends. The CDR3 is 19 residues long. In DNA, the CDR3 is TGTGCCATCAGATCGAGTGGGGCGAATCCCCACCCAGTCTTTGACGTCCTGACTTTC. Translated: CAIRSSGANPHPVFDVLTF.

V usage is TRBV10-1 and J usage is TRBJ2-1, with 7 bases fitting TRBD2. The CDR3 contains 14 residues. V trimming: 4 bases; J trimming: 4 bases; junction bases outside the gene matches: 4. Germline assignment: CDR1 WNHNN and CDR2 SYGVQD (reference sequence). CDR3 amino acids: CASSAGGGYNEQFF. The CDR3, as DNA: TGCGCCAGCAGTGCCGGCGGGGGATACAATGAGCAGTTCTTC.

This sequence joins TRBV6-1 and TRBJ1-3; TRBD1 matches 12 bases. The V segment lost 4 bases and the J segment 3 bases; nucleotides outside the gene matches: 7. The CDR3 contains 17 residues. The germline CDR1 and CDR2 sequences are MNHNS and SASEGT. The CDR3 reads CASSARDRGQIGNTIYF. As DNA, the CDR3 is TGTGCCAGCAGTGCCCGGGACAGGGGGCAAATTGGAAACACCATATATTTT.

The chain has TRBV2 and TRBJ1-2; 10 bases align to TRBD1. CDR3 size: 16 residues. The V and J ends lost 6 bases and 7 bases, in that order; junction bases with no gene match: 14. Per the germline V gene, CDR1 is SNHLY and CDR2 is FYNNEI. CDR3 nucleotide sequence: TGTGCCAGCAGCCCGGAGACAGGGGGCGGCTTCAGTGGCTACACCTTC. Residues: CASSPETGGGFSGYTF.

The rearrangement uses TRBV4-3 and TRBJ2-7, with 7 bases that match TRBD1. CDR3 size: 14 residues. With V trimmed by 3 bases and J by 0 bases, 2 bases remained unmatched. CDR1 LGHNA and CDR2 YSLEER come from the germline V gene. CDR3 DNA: TGCGCCAGCAGCCAGGGACAGCCCTCCTACGAGCAGTACTTC. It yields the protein CASSQGQPSYEQYF.

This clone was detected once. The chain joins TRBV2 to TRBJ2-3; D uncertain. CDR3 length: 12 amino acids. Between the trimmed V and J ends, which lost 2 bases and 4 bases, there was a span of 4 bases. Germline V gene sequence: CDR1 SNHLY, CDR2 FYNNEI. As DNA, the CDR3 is TGTGCCAGCAGTGAATTTGCAGATACGCAGTATTTT. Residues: CASSEFADTQYF.

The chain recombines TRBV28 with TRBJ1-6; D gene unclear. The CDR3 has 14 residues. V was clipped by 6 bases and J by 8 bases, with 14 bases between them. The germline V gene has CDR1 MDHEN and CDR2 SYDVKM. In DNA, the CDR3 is TGTGCCAGCAGCGGGAACCTTTTGGATTCACCCCTCCACTTT. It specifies CASSGNLLDSPLHF.

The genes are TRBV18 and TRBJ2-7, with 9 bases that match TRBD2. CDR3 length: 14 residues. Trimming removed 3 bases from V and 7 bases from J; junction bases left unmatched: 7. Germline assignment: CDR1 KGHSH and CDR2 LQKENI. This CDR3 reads CASSPAGGPREQYF. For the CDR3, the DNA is TGTGCCAGCTCACCGGCGGGGGGGCCCAGGGAGCAGTACTTC.

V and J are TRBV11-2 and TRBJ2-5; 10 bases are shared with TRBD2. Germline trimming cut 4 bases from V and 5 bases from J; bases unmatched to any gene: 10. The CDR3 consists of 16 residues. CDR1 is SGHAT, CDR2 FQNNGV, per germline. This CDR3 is CASSSQAGGPLETQYF. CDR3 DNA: TGTGCCAGCAGCTCCCAAGCGGGAGGGCCCTTGGAGACCCAGTACTTC.

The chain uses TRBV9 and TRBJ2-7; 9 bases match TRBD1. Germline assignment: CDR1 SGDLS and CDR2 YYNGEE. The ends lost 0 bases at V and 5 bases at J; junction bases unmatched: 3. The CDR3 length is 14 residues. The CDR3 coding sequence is TGTGCCAGCAGCGTAGGATGGGACAGGGACGAGCAGTACTTC. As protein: CASSVGWDRDEQYF.

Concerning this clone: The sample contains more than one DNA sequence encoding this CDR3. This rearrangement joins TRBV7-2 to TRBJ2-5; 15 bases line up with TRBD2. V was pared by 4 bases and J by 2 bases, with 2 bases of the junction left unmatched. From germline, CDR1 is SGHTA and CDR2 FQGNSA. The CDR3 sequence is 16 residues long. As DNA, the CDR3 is TGTGCCAGCAGCTCAGGACTAGCGGGAGGGCAAGAGACCCAGTACTTC. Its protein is CASSSGLAGGQETQYF.

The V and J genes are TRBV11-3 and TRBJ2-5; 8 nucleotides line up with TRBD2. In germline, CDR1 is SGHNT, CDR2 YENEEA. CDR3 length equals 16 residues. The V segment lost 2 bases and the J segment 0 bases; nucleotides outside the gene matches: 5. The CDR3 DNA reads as TGTGCCAGCAGCTTACCACTAGCGGAGTACCAAGAGACCCAGTACTTC. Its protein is CASSLPLAEYQETQYF.

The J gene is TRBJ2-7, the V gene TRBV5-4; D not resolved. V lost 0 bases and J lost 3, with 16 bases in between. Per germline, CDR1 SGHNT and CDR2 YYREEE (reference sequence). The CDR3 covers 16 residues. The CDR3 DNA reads TGTGCCAGCAGCTTGGGGACGGGCAGTAGTCTCTACGAGCAGTACTTC. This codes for CASSLGTGSSLYEQYF.

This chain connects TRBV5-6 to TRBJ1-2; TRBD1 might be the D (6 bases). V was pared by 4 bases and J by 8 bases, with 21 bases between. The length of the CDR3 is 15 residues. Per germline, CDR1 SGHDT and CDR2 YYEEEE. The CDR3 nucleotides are TGTGCCAGCAGCGAGGATGGCAGGGGTTTACGGGGCTACACCTTC. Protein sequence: CASSEDGRGLRGYTF.

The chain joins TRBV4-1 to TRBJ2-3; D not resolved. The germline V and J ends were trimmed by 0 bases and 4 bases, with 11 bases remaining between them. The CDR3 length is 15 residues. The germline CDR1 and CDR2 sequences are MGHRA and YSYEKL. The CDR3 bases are TGCGCCAGCAGCCAAGATCGGGTCTTAGCAGATACGCAGTATTTT. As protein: CASSQDRVLADTQYF.

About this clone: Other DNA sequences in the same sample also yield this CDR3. In nucleotides, the CDR3 is TGTGCCAGCAGCGTTCTGGGAGGAACTGAAGCTTTCTTT. Translated, it gives CASSVLGGTEAFF. The chain carries TRBV9 and TRBJ1-1; D is ambiguous. The germline gives CDR1 SGDLS, CDR2 YYNGEE. The V gene lost 2 bases and the J gene lost 5 bases, with 10 bases spanning the gap. The CDR3 totals 13 residues.

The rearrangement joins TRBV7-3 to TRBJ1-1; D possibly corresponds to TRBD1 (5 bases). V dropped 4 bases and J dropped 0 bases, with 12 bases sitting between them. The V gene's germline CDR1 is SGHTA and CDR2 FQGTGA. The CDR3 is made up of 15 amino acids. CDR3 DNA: TGTGCCAGCAGCTCTGGGGGGACCCTGAACACTGAAGCTTTCTTT. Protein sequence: CASSSGGTLNTEAFF. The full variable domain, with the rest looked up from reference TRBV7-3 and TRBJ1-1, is GAGVSQTPSNKVTEKGKYVELRCDPISGHTALYWYRQSLGQGPEFLIYFQGTGAADDSGLPNDRFFAVRPEGSVSTLKIQRTERGDSAVYLCASSSGGTLNTEAFFGQGTRLTVV.

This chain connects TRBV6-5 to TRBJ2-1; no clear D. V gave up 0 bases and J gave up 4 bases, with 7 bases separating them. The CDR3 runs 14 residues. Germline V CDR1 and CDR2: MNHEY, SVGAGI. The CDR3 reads CASSYSANYNEQFF. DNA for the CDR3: TGTGCCAGCAGTTACTCGGCGAATTACAATGAGCAGTTCTTC.

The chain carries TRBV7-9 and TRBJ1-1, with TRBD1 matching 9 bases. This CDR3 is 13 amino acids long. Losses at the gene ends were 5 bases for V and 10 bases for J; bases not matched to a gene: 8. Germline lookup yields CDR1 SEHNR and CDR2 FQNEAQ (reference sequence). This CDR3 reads CASSQATGGLAFF. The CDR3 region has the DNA TGTGCCAGCAGCCAGGCAACAGGGGGCTTAGCTTTCTTT.

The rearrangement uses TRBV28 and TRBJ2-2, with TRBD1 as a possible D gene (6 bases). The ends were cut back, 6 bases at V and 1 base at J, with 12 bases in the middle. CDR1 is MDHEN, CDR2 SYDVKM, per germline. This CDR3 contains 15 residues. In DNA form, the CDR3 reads TGTGCCAGCAGGAGGGGGACGGTGAACACCGGGGAGCTGTTTTTT. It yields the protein CASRRGTVNTGELFF.